This T cell receptor beta chain comes out of a study of T cells in Graves' hyperthyroidism and ophthalmopathy. Researchers took RNA transcripts and amplified the TCR beta CDR3 regions from them. The HTBI primer set drove a first-round RT-PCR of the TCR CDR3. MiXCR, run by TCRdb on the multiplex PCR reads, gives a single entry per CDR3 protein. Of approximately 420,000 distinct CDR3 sequences listed, under 15% were seen once; the top ten hold around a third. Based on clinical symptoms, serum thyroxine and TRAb, thyroid ultrasound and orbital computed tomography, diagnoses were reached. Trimming took 5 bases from V and 8 from J, leaving 7 bases between them. This CDR3 spans 11 amino acids. Germline values: CDR1 MDHEN, CDR2 SYDVKM.

The receptor comes from a woman aged 25-40 years with Graves' hyperthyroidism. The chain uses TRBV28 and TRBJ2-1, with TRBD2 as a possible D gene (5 bases). The sample was blood. The DNA for the CDR3 is TGTGCCAGCAGTCAGAGGGATGAGCAGTTCTTC. Amino acid sequence: CASSQRDEQFF.